Reported below is one T cell receptor beta chain. Antigen unknown. The data are from a study of cytomegalovirus exposure and HLA in healthy donors. As for the study in general: Of over 350 genotyped donors, more than 65% grouped in the Caucasian-associated ancestry cluster. Findings of the study overall: Later genetic work tied a missense DCLRE1C variant to beta-chain V and J trimming. Across donors, sequencing depth was assumed by presence/absence analyses to be roughly uniform.

CDR1 SGHVS and CDR2 FQNEAQ come from the germline V gene. Trimming removed 4 bases from V and 2 bases from J; junction bases left unmatched: 7. The CDR3 is 15 residues long. Use of 60 Vbeta and 13 Jbeta primers characterized the PCR. Profiled with immunoSEQ multiplex PCR; TCRdb holds only in-frame clones, not every one. In the table there are about 170,000 clones, almost 85% of which are singletons. The sequence came from a girl aged 10 to 17 in good health and CMV-seropositive. V usage is TRBV7-8 and J usage is TRBJ1-2; TRBD1 matches at 7 bases. Material: PBMCs. The CDR3 is CASSSYLGQNYGYTF. CDR3 sequence (DNA): TGTGCCAGCAGCTCCTATTTGGGACAGAACTATGGCTACACCTTC.